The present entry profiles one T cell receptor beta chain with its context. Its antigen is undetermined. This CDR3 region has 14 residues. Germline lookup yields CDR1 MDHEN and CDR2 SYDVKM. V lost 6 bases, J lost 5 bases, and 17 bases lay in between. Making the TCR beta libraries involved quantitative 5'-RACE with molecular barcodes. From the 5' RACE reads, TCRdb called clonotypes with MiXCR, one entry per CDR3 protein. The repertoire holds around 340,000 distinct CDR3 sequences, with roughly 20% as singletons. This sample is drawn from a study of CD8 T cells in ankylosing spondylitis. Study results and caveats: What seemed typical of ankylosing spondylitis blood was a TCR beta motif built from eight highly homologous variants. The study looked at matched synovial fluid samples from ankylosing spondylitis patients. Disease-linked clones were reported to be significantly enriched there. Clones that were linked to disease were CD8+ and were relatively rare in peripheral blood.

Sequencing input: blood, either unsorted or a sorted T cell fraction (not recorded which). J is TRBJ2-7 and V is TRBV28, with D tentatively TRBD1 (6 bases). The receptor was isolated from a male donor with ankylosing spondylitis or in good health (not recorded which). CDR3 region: CASSPRQELNEQYF. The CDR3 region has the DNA TGTGCCAGCAGCCCAAGACAGGAGTTGAACGAGCAGTACTTC.